These 27 T cell receptor beta chains share one sample of origin, sequenced in a study of pediatric ulcerative colitis. Only in-frame clones appear in the TCRdb table, and some are missing; sequencing was by immunoSEQ multiplex PCR. The sample holds 44,000 or so clones, about 78% seen once. Rectal tissue came from one to two pinch biopsies taken at colonoscopy. Sequencing was carried out using gut tissue. The receptors shown here come from a girl aged 5-17 years with moderate ulcerative colitis.

V is TRBV29-1 and J is TRBJ1-1; no clear D. Germline CDR1 reads SQVTM; CDR2 reads ANQGSEA. The CDR3 is made up of 11 amino acids. Between the trimmed V and J ends, which lost 4 bases and 5 bases, there was a span of 8 bases. CDR3 region: CSVGKETEAFF. The DNA of the CDR3 is TGCAGCGTTGGGAAGGAAACTGAAGCTTTCTTT.

This sequence joins TRBV5-1 and TRBJ2-2; the D is unclear. The germline CDR1 and CDR2 sequences are SGHRS and YFSETQ. Trimming pared 4 bases from V and 4 bases from J, leaving 11 bases between. The CDR3 contains 14 residues. The CDR3 DNA is TGCGCCAGCAGCATCCGAGACCTCACCGGGGAGCTGTTTTTT. This sequence encodes CASSIRDLTGELFF.

This clone is medium-sized by share. This sequence joins TRBV5-1 and TRBJ2-3; D ambiguous. The CDR3 has 14 residues. Trimming took 0 bases from V and 6 from J, leaving 11 bases between them. Germline CDR1 and CDR2: SGHRS and YFSETQ. This CDR3 is CASSLDASADTQYF. DNA for the CDR3: TGCGCCAGCAGCTTGGACGCGTCGGCGGATACGCAGTATTTT.

The chain combines TRBV6-1 with TRBJ1-2; tentatively, D is TRBD1 (6 bases). V lost 5 bases and J 8 bases, leaving 9 bases between the germline ends. Germline lookup yields CDR1 MNHNS and CDR2 SASEGT. The CDR3 spans 11 residues. The CDR3 DNA sequence: TGTGCCAGCAGTCAGGGGCCGGGCTACACCTTC. Its translation is CASSQGPGYTF.

The rearrangement joins TRBV4-3 to TRBJ1-4; D gene ambiguous. Germline CDR1 LGHNA, CDR2 YSLEER. V lost 1 base and J 3 bases, leaving 15 bases between the germline ends. This CDR3 comprises 17 residues. The CDR3 protein is CASSQGALGRANEKLFF. CDR3 nucleotides: TGCGCCAGCAGCCAAGGGGCCCTAGGAAGAGCTAATGAAAAACTGTTTTTT.

V gene TRBV5-5 combines with J gene TRBJ2-7; 9 nucleotides match TRBD1. The CDR3 is 15 residues long. The germline V gene encodes CDR1 SGHKS and CDR2 YYEKEE (reference sequence). V was pared by 2 bases and J by 1 base, with 4 bases of the junction left unmatched. The CDR3 loop is CASSFNDRGSYEQYF. The CDR3 DNA is TGTGCCAGCAGCTTCAATGACAGGGGGTCCTACGAGCAGTACTTC.

This chain joins TRBV5-4 and TRBJ2-3; TRBD2 matches 9 bases. Germline CDR1 and CDR2: SGHNT and YYREEE (reference sequence). Trimming at V came to 3 bases and at J to 1 base, leaving 0 bases not matched to a gene. This CDR3 comprises 14 residues. The CDR3 region has the DNA TGTGCCAGCAGCTGGACTAGCGGCACAGATACGCAGTATTTT. Its translation: CASSWTSGTDTQYF.

This sequence joins TRBV19 and TRBJ2-1; 11 nucleotides agree with TRBD2. V shed 3 bases, J shed 7 bases, and the junction held 8 bases outside the gene matches. Germline lookup yields CDR1 LNHDA and CDR2 SQIVND (reference sequence). The CDR3 is made up of 16 amino acids. The CDR3 DNA sequence: TGTGCCAGTAGTATTTTGATGGCTAGCGGGGGGAATGAGCAGTTCTTC. Its translation: CASSILMASGGNEQFF.

V and J are TRBV29-1 and TRBJ2-1; 7 nucleotides align to TRBD2. The V and J ends lost 7 bases and 3 bases, in that order; junction bases with no gene match: 3. The CDR3 loop spans 12 amino acids. From germline, CDR1 is SQVTM and CDR2 ANQGSEA. The CDR3 region is CSATGGYNEQFF. The CDR3 bases are TGCAGCGCCACGGGGGGCTACAATGAGCAGTTCTTC.

The genes are TRBV29-1 and TRBJ1-1; D not resolved. The V gene's germline CDR1 is SQVTM and CDR2 ANQGSEA. The V and J ends lost 7 bases and 5 bases respectively, with 8 bases between them. The CDR3 loop spans 10 amino acids. CDR3 region: CSARDTEAFF. The CDR3 region has the DNA TGCAGCGCGCGGGATACTGAAGCTTTCTTT.

The rearrangement links TRBV9 to TRBJ2-7; D perhaps matches TRBD2 (6 bases). V was clipped by 3 bases and J by 2 bases, with 9 bases between them. CDR3 length equals 13 residues. Germline V gene lookup returns CDR1 SGDLS and CDR2 YYNGEE. The CDR3 reads CASSGGEAYEQYF. The DNA of the CDR3 is TGTGCCAGCAGCGGGGGGGAAGCCTACGAGCAGTACTTC.

The chain employs TRBV6-1 and TRBJ2-7; no firm D call. Deletions cut 1 base from V and 5 bases from J, with 3 bases between. CDR1 is MNHNS, CDR2 SASEGT, per germline. The CDR3 extends over 11 amino acids. CDR3 DNA sequence: TGTGCCAGCAGTGAAGTCCACGAGCAGTACTTC. This encodes CASSEVHEQYF.

The chain uses TRBV19 and TRBJ2-5, with TRBD1 matching over 8 bases. J was trimmed by 5 bases and V by 4 bases; bases with no gene match: 6. CDR3 length equals 14 residues. Germline assignment: CDR1 LNHDA and CDR2 SQIVND (reference sequence). CDR3 DNA sequence: TGTGCCAGTAGTAAAGGACAGGGCGGGGAGACCCAGTACTTC. Translating it yields CASSKGQGGETQYF.

This clone has a handful of counts. The rearrangement links TRBV7-3 to TRBJ1-1, with 7 bases matching TRBD1. This CDR3 is built from 15 residues. Losses at the gene ends were 4 bases for V and 1 base for J; bases not matched to a gene: 6. CDR1 is SGHTA and CDR2 is FQGTGA in the germline V gene. CDR3 residues: CASSSAGTENTEAFF. The CDR3 nucleotides read TGTGCCAGCAGCTCCGCAGGGACAGAGAACACTGAAGCTTTCTTT.

The chain joins TRBV5-4 to TRBJ2-1; 11 positions agree with TRBD2. Germline lookup yields CDR1 SGHNT and CDR2 YYREEE (reference sequence). J gave up 4 bases and V 4 bases, and 16 bases lay outside the gene matches. The CDR3 covers 19 residues. CDR3 residues: CASSQGLAALGMTYNEQFF. CDR3 nucleotide sequence: TGTGCCAGCAGCCAGGGACTAGCGGCCCTAGGGATGACTTACAATGAGCAGTTCTTC.

The chain is built from TRBV25-1 and TRBJ2-5; D may be TRBD1 or TRBD2 (5 bases each). The CDR3 has 15 residues. The germline V and J ends were trimmed by 4 bases and 1 base, with 13 bases remaining between them. Germline loops: CDR1 MGHDK, CDR2 SYGVNS. The CDR3 nucleotides read TGTGCCAGCAGTGGAGGGGCAGCTATCCAAGAGACCCAGTACTTC. This gives the protein CASSGGAAIQETQYF.

This clone was seen a handful of times. CDR3 nucleotides: TGTGCCAGCAGTTTATCCCGTTCGGGGAATTCACCCCTCCACTTT. It specifies CASSLSRSGNSPLHF. V usage is TRBV27 and J usage is TRBJ1-6, with unresolved D. CDR3 length: 15 amino acids. V lost 0 bases, J lost 7 bases, and 10 bases lay in between. The germline gives CDR1 MNHEY, CDR2 SMNVEV (reference sequence).

The CDR3 region is CASSYGGTRDTQYF. CDR3 coding DNA: TGTGCCAGCAGTTACGGAGGGACTAGGGATACGCAGTATTTT. The rearrangement joins TRBV6-5 to TRBJ2-3; TRBD2 matches at 8 bases. V lost 2 bases and J lost 6; bases outside the gene matches: 4. CDR3 length: 14 amino acids. Germline V lookup: CDR1 MNHEY, CDR2 SVGAGI.

The chain couples TRBV7-9 to TRBJ2-3, with D perhaps matching TRBD2 (6 bases). This CDR3 is built from 14 residues. Trimming stripped 8 bases from V and 1 base from J, with 13 bases between. Germline loops: CDR1 SEHNR, CDR2 FQNEAQ (reference sequence). CDR3 coding DNA: TGTGCCAGCTCCCGCTGGGGGGGCACAGATACGCAGTATTTT. Protein sequence: CASSRWGGTDTQYF.

This clone has only a few counts. CDR3 region: CASTPGTGLLNEKLFF. The CDR3 region has the DNA TGTGCCAGCACCCCTGGGACAGGGTTGCTTAATGAAAAACTGTTTTTT. The chain couples TRBV28 to TRBJ1-4, with 9 bases that match TRBD1. Per the germline V gene, CDR1 is MDHEN and CDR2 is SYDVKM. The V and J ends lost 7 bases and 4 bases, in that order; junction bases with no gene match: 10. There are 16 residues in the CDR3.

CDR3 nucleotides: TGTGCCAGCAGCCCGGGAGTCGGCGCAGATACGCAGTATTTT. The encoded protein is CASSPGVGADTQYF. The rearrangement links TRBV4-2 to TRBJ2-3; TRBD2 might be the D (6 bases). This CDR3 comprises 14 residues. The V and J ends lost 4 bases and 4 bases respectively, with 12 bases between them. Germline V CDR1 and CDR2: LGHNA, YNFKEQ.

This clone was counted a few times. V is TRBV7-9 and J is TRBJ1-1, with D possibly being TRBD1 (5 bases). V was clipped by 3 bases and J by 1 base, with 12 bases between them. Germline V gene data show CDR1 as SEHNR and CDR2 as FQNEAQ (reference sequence). This CDR3 region has 15 residues. The chain's CDR3 is CASSFGAVGNTEAFF. The CDR3 bases are TGTGCCAGCAGCTTCGGGGCGGTTGGGAACACTGAAGCTTTCTTT.

The chain has TRBV6-5 and TRBJ1-1; D is perhaps TRBD1 (5 bases). The CDR3 covers 14 residues. The V end was cut by 7 bases, the J end by 1 base, with 13 bases between. CDR1 is MNHEY and CDR2 is SVGAGI in the germline V gene. CDR3 region: CASTLGRANTEAFF. The CDR3 nucleotides read TGTGCCAGCACCCTAGGCAGGGCGAACACTGAAGCTTTCTTT.

V usage is TRBV15 and J usage is TRBJ2-3; 8 nucleotides agree with TRBD2. CDR1 is LNHNV and CDR2 is YYDKDF in the germline V gene (reference sequence). This CDR3 comprises 15 residues. Trimming removed 1 base from V and 1 base from J; junction bases left unmatched: 1. As DNA, the CDR3 is TGTGCCACCAGCAGAGTTAGCGGGGGCACAGATACGCAGTATTTT. Amino acid sequence: CATSRVSGGTDTQYF.

This chain joins TRBV28 and TRBJ2-6; D is uncertain. V lost 5 bases and J 2 bases, leaving 7 bases between the germline ends. The CDR3 totals 14 residues. Germline V CDR1 and CDR2: MDHEN, SYDVKM. The CDR3 coding sequence is TGTGCCAGCAGTACCCCCCCTGGGGCCAACGTCCTGACTTTC. Its protein product is CASSTPPGANVLTF.

J is TRBJ2-2 and V is TRBV14; D not certain. V lost 2 bases to trimming and J lost 2 bases, with 12 bases between them. The CDR3 sequence is 16 residues long. The germline V gene encodes CDR1 SGHDN and CDR2 FVKESK. The CDR3: CASSQRTGVNTGELFF. The CDR3, as DNA: TGTGCCAGCAGCCAAAGAACCGGTGTTAACACCGGGGAGCTGTTTTTT.

The chain combines TRBV29-1 with TRBJ1-1; D is ambiguous. The CDR3 has 12 residues. Germline loops: CDR1 SQVTM, CDR2 ANQGSEA. Trimming pared 7 bases from V and 7 bases from J, leaving 16 bases between. Written as DNA, the CDR3 is TGCAGCGCACGAACCCAGCCCTTTGAAGCTTTCTTT. Its protein product is CSARTQPFEAFF.